The 20 T cell receptor beta chains below all came from one sample that was sequenced in a study of T cells in localized non-small cell lung cancer. Sequencing used immunoSEQ multiplex PCR; TCRdb keeps in-frame clones, though not all of them. The sample lists approximately 54,000 clones; 86% were seen once. The input for sequencing was peripheral blood, taken before any cancer treatment. Receptor source: a woman aged 40 to 75 with stage I lung adenocarcinoma.

V usage is TRBV6-1 and J usage is TRBJ2-7, with D unclear. The CDR3 runs to 13 residues. The V end lost 7 bases, the J end lost 0 bases, and 10 bases lay between the germline ends. Germline CDR1 reads MNHNS; CDR2 reads SASEGT. The CDR3 sequence: CASIRRFSYEQYF. The CDR3 DNA is TGTGCCAGCATTCGACGCTTCTCCTACGAGCAGTACTTC.

The chain uses TRBV5-6 and TRBJ1-2, with a possible D match to TRBD1 (6 bases). With 0 bases removed from V and 5 bases from J, the gap between germline ends came to 14 bases. There are 15 residues in the CDR3. Germline V lookup: CDR1 SGHDT, CDR2 YYEEEE. The CDR3 region is CASSLAWDNEYGYTF. Here the CDR3 DNA reads TGTGCCAGCAGCTTGGCGTGGGACAACGAGTATGGCTACACCTTC.

The chain is built from TRBV11-3 and TRBJ1-6; weak D call: TRBD1 (5 bases). The germline V gene encodes CDR1 SGHNT and CDR2 YENEEA. The CDR3 covers 15 residues. The V gene lost 4 bases and the J gene lost 6 bases, with 13 bases spanning the gap. CDR3 amino acids: CASSSDGTGNSPLHF. The CDR3, as DNA: TGTGCCAGCAGCTCGGATGGGACGGGTAATTCACCCCTCCACTTT.

The V gene is TRBV12-5, the J gene TRBJ1-2; D ambiguous. The germline gives CDR1 LGHNT, CDR2 FRNRAP. The CDR3 loop spans 14 amino acids. Trimming left V 1 base short and J 2 bases short, with 8 bases between. This CDR3 is CASGLDSMNYGYTF. CDR3 in DNA: TGTGCTAGTGGTTTGGACTCAATGAACTATGGCTACACCTTC. Combining the CDR3 with reference TRBV12-5 and TRBJ1-2 gives the whole variable domain DARVTQTPRHKVTEMGQEVTMRCQPILGHNTVFWYRQTMMQGLELLAYFRNRAPLDDSGMPKDRFSAEMPDATLATLKIQPSEPRDSAVYFCASGLDSMNYGYTFGSGTRLTVV.

The CDR3 loop is CASSQRSNYGYTF. As DNA, the CDR3 is TGTGCCAGCAGCCAAAGGTCTAACTATGGCTACACCTTC. This chain connects TRBV4-2 to TRBJ1-2, with unresolved D. The CDR3 totals 13 residues. The V gene's germline CDR1 is LGHNA and CDR2 YNFKEQ. V lost 2 bases and J 0 bases, leaving 4 bases between the germline ends.

V is TRBV6-4 and J is TRBJ2-2; TRBD1 might be the D (5 bases). Trimming took 3 bases from V and 1 from J, leaving 9 bases between them. Germline-derived CDR1 and CDR2 are MRHNA and SNTAGT. The CDR3 has 15 residues. The CDR3 sequence: CASSEGHRNTGELFF. CDR3 nucleotide sequence: TGTGCCAGCAGTGAAGGACACAGGAACACCGGGGAGCTGTTTTTT.

This chain uses TRBV27 with TRBJ1-2; 7 bases match TRBD1. This CDR3 has 13 residues. Germline V gene data show CDR1 as MNHEY and CDR2 as SMNVEV (reference sequence). V trimming: 5 bases; J trimming: 3 bases; junction bases outside the gene matches: 3. CDR3: CASSITGDYGYTF. In DNA, the CDR3 is TGTGCCAGCAGTATCACAGGGGACTATGGCTACACCTTC.

This clone appeared once. The CDR3 nucleotides read TGTGCCACACAAGAGACAGGGGGCCGAAACACTGAAGCTTTCTTT. The encoded protein is CATQETGGRNTEAFF. This chain connects TRBV10-3 to TRBJ1-1; 10 bases are shared with TRBD1. The CDR3 is 15 residues long. After removal of 10 bases from V and 2 bases from J, the junction contained 10 bases not matched to a gene. Germline V lookup: CDR1 ENHRY, CDR2 SYGVKD.

The table lists this clone with a few counts. The V gene is TRBV19, the J gene TRBJ2-7, with TRBD1 matching over 9 bases. V shed 8 bases and J 1 base; nucleotides not matched to a gene: 6. The CDR3 length is 14 residues. CDR1 is LNHDA, CDR2 SQIVND, per germline (reference sequence). The CDR3 region is CASGTGGPSYEQYF. The DNA of the CDR3 is TGTGCCAGTGGAACAGGGGGCCCTTCCTACGAGCAGTACTTC.

The gene calls are TRBV4-2 and TRBJ2-6; TRBD1 matches 8 bases. The germline V gene encodes CDR1 LGHNA and CDR2 YNFKEQ. The CDR3 runs 19 residues. The V and J ends lost 0 bases and 0 bases, in that order; junction bases with no gene match: 7. DNA of the CDR3: TGTGCCAGCAGCCAAGATGTGGCAGGGGGCCTCTCTGGGGCCAACGTCCTGACTTTC. Its translation: CASSQDVAGGLSGANVLTF.

The chain employs TRBV9 and TRBJ2-1, with D possibly being TRBD1 or TRBD2 (5 bases each). Germline CDR1 SGDLS, CDR2 YYNGEE. There are 15 residues in the CDR3. V was trimmed by 0 bases and J by 2 bases, leaving 9 bases between them. In DNA, the CDR3 is TGTGCCAGCAGCGTAGGAGGGGACGCCTACAATGAGCAGTTCTTC. Translation: CASSVGGDAYNEQFF.

The chain uses TRBV19 and TRBJ1-5; no clear D. This CDR3 has 16 residues. Trimming shortened V by 5 bases and J by 5 bases, and 19 bases separated the two germline ends. Germline V lookup: CDR1 LNHDA, CDR2 SQIVND (reference sequence). The CDR3 here is CASSPNSQTRDQPQHF. The CDR3 nucleotides are TGTGCCAGTAGTCCAAACTCGCAGACGAGGGATCAGCCCCAGCATTTT.

The rearrangement joins TRBV7-2 to TRBJ1-1; D perhaps matches TRBD1 (5 bases). V lost 2 bases, J lost 4 bases, and 14 bases lay in between. There are 15 residues in the CDR3. Germline V gene sequence: CDR1 SGHTA, CDR2 FQGNSA. CDR3 amino acids: CASSLIARDGTEAFF. The CDR3 region has the DNA TGTGCCAGCAGCTTAATAGCCAGGGATGGCACTGAAGCTTTCTTT. Variable domain in full (rest from reference TRBV7-2 and TRBJ1-1): GAGVSQSPSNKVTEKGKDVELRCDPISGHTALYWYRQSLGQGLEFLIYFQGNSAPDKSGLPSDRFSAERTGGSVSTLTIQRTQQEDSAVYLCASSLIARDGTEAFFGQGTRLTVV.

This chain joins TRBV2 and TRBJ1-5; maybe TRBD1 (5 bases). CDR1 SNHLY and CDR2 FYNNEI come from the germline V gene. Trimming shortened V by 6 bases and J by 2 bases, and 8 bases separated the two germline ends. The length of the CDR3 is 13 residues. CDR3 sequence reads: CASRSTGNQPQHF. As DNA, the CDR3 is TGTGCCAGCAGATCGACAGGCAATCAGCCCCAGCATTTT.

The chain couples TRBV4-3 to TRBJ1-4; D is uncertain. V was shortened by 5 bases and J by 4 bases, with 5 bases between the two germline ends. Germline lookup yields CDR1 LGHNA and CDR2 YSLEER. CDR3 length: 12 amino acids. Here the CDR3 DNA reads TGCGCCAGCAGCAGAGGTAATGAAAAACTGTTTTTT. As protein: CASSRGNEKLFF.

The count of this clone is one. V gene TRBV11-2 combines with J gene TRBJ1-3; D remains ambiguous. Trimming left V 4 bases short and J 0 bases short, with 7 bases between. This CDR3 region has 14 residues. Germline V gene sequence: CDR1 SGHAT, CDR2 FQNNGV. The CDR3 region is CASSSRLSGNTIYF. For the CDR3, the DNA is TGTGCCAGCAGCTCCCGTCTCTCTGGAAACACCATATATTTT.

The V call is TRBV7-6, the J call TRBJ1-2; D unclear. Germline CDR1 reads SGHVS; CDR2 reads FNYEAQ. This CDR3 contains 14 residues. V was trimmed by 5 bases and J by 3 bases, leaving 13 bases between them. The DNA for the CDR3 is TGTGCCAGCAGCCCCGCCGGCGGGTACTATGGCTACACCTTC. This gives the protein CASSPAGGYYGYTF.

This rearrangement joins TRBV9 to TRBJ2-6; 8 nucleotides line up with TRBD1. Germline V lookup: CDR1 SGDLS, CDR2 YYNGEE. Unmatched junction bases numbered 7, after V lost 0 bases and J lost 2 bases. The length of the CDR3 is 18 residues. CDR3 coding DNA: TGTGCCAGCAGCGTAGAAGCAGGGGGCGTGACTGGGGCCAACGTCCTGACTTTC. This translates into CASSVEAGGVTGANVLTF.

This clone was counted a single time. The chain recombines TRBV6-5 with TRBJ1-1; tentative D call: TRBD1 (6 bases). CDR3 length: 14 amino acids. Looked up from germline, CDR1 is MNHEY and CDR2 is SVGAGI. Between the trimmed V and J ends, which lost 4 bases and 5 bases, there was a span of 14 bases. CDR3 DNA: TGTGCCAGCAGTTGGGGGGGCAGGGGAACTGAAGCTTTCTTT. Translated, it gives CASSWGGRGTEAFF.

This clone was observed a handful of times. V is TRBV10-3 and J is TRBJ2-5; 7 bases are shared with TRBD1. Germline V CDR1 and CDR2: ENHRY, SYGVKD. The CDR3 is 16 amino acids. J gave up 3 bases and V 2 bases, and 9 bases lay outside the gene matches. In DNA form, the CDR3 reads TGTGCCATCAGTGAGGCGGTTAGGGGGCGCGAAGAGACCCAGTACTTC. Residues: CAISEAVRGREETQYF.